Listed here are 12 T cell receptor beta chains from one sample, sequenced in a study of blood T cell repertoires in COVID-19. The method was immunoSEQ multiplex PCR; TCRdb's version includes in-frame clones alone and lacks a portion of them. The sample holds about 160,000 clones, over 80% seen once. The sequencing sample was made of peripheral blood. These receptors all come from a woman aged 45-60 years with acute or convalescent COVID-19.

The chain joins TRBV7-9 to TRBJ1-1; no definite D call. The CDR3 spans 16 residues. Trimming removed 4 bases at V and 2 bases at J, with 17 bases between. Germline V gene sequence: CDR1 SEHNR, CDR2 FQNEAQ (reference sequence). For the CDR3, the DNA is TGTGCCAGCAGCTCTAATTTTGGACGGGGAAACACTGAAGCTTTCTTT. Protein product: CASSSNFGRGNTEAFF.

The chain links TRBV30 to TRBJ1-5; 12 bases align to TRBD1. J lost 6 bases, V lost 4 bases, and 7 bases had no gene match. Germline V gene lookup returns CDR1 GTSNPN and CDR2 SVGIG (reference sequence). The CDR3 loop spans 15 amino acids. CDR3 sequence (DNA): TGTGCCTGGAACCATGGGACAGGGGGCCCTCAGCCCCAGCATTTT. This sequence encodes CAWNHGTGGPQPQHF.

The rearrangement uses TRBV11-2 and TRBJ1-2; TRBD1 matches 7 bases. This CDR3 contains 13 residues. From germline, CDR1 is SGHAT and CDR2 FQNNGV. V shed 1 base and J 8 bases; nucleotides not matched to a gene: 4. CDR3 in amino acids: CASSLGRGEGYTF. The CDR3 DNA reads as TGTGCCAGCAGCTTAGGCAGGGGGGAGGGCTACACCTTC.

The chain carries TRBV14 and TRBJ2-1, with a weak D call TRBD1 (6 bases). Looked up from germline, CDR1 is SGHDN and CDR2 is FVKESK. Trimming removed 2 bases from V and 3 bases from J, with 11 bases in between. The CDR3 is 15 residues long. CDR3 in amino acids: CASSQLQGNYNEQFF. CDR3 nucleotides: TGTGCCAGCAGCCAACTACAGGGTAACTACAATGAGCAGTTCTTC.

The V and J genes are TRBV23-1 and TRBJ2-2; D might be TRBD1 (5 bases). TRBV23-1 is an open reading frame, and its role is uncertain. The CDR3 length is 16 residues. V was cut by 4 bases and J by 6 bases, with 18 bases left in between. CDR3: CASSRWTTPVAGELFF. The CDR3 coding sequence is TGCGCCAGCAGTCGGTGGACAACCCCAGTGGCCGGGGAGCTGTTTTTT.

The rearrangement joins TRBV15 to TRBJ1-3; D gene unclear. Germline loops: CDR1 LNHNV, CDR2 YYDKDF (reference sequence). The CDR3 consists of 15 residues. Trimming took 3 bases from V and 2 from J, leaving 11 bases between them. The CDR3 is CATSSESLPGNTIYF. As DNA, the CDR3 is TGTGCCACCAGCAGTGAGTCACTACCTGGAAACACCATATATTTT.

The V and J genes are TRBV6-5 and TRBJ2-5; D is possibly TRBD2 (6 bases). Germline V gives CDR1 MNHEY, CDR2 SVGAGI. V lost 6 bases and J 4 bases, leaving 15 bases between the germline ends. The CDR3 is 14 residues long. As DNA, the CDR3 is TGTGCCAGCAGCCTCCCGGGACTCACAGAGACCCAGTACTTC. It yields the protein CASSLPGLTETQYF.

This clone has just one count. V and J are TRBV3-1 (or the pseudogene TRBV3-2) and TRBJ1-6; D may be TRBD1 (5 bases). Germline V lookup: CDR1 LGHDT, CDR2 YNNKEL (reference sequence). Between the trimmed V and J ends, which lost 7 bases and 6 bases, there was a span of 10 bases. This CDR3 region has 13 residues. In DNA form, the CDR3 reads TGTGCCAGCACCGACAGCTTTAATTCACCCCTCCACTTT. Its translation is CASTDSFNSPLHF.

The rearrangement uses TRBV7-9 and TRBJ2-7; D gene unclear. The V end was cut by 2 bases, the J end by 5 bases, with 4 bases between. The length of the CDR3 is 11 residues. Germline loops: CDR1 SEHNR, CDR2 FQNEAQ (reference sequence). CDR3: CASSLLNEQYF. The CDR3 nucleotides read TGTGCCAGCAGCTTACTTAACGAGCAGTACTTC.

The genes are TRBV5-1 and TRBJ2-5; a weak D match, TRBD2 (6 bases). The V and J ends lost 4 bases and 2 bases respectively, with 12 bases between them. The CDR3 is made up of 14 amino acids. Per germline, CDR1 SGHRS and CDR2 YFSETQ. The CDR3 region is CASSTAGGQETQYF. CDR3 in DNA: TGCGCCAGCAGCACTGCCGGAGGGCAAGAGACCCAGTACTTC.

This chain joins TRBV2 and TRBJ2-5; TRBD1 matches at 9 bases. Germline V gives CDR1 SNHLY, CDR2 FYNNEI. This CDR3 comprises 16 residues. V lost 4 bases and J lost 6; bases outside the gene matches: 12. CDR3 sequence reads: CASSVYRDRVDQTQYF. In DNA, the CDR3 is TGTGCCAGCAGTGTGTACCGGGACAGGGTGGATCAGACCCAGTACTTC.

The chain uses TRBV7-6 and TRBJ2-7; a possible D gene is TRBD1 (6 bases). From germline, CDR1 is SGHVS and CDR2 FNYEAQ. Trimming left V 4 bases short and J 7 bases short, with 14 bases between. CDR3 size: 13 residues. The CDR3 region has the DNA TGTGCCAGCAGCTACTACAGGGCCGGGGAGCAGTACTTC. This encodes CASSYYRAGEQYF.